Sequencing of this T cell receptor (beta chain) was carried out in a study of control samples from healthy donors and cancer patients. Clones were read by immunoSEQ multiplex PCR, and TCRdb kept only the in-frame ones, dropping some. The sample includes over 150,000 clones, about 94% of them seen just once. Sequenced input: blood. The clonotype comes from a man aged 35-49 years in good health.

The CDR3 here is CASSQDLAGHSETEAFF. The CDR3 DNA is TGCGCCAGCAGCCAAGATTTGGCAGGGCATTCGGAGACTGAAGCTTTCTTT. J is TRBJ1-1 and V is TRBV4-1, with a weak D call TRBD1 (5 bases). Germline values: CDR1 MGHRA, CDR2 YSYEKL. The CDR3 has 17 amino acids. V was cut by 0 bases and J by 5 bases, with 19 bases left in between.